This T cell receptor beta chain was obtained from a study of cytotoxic CD8 clonotypes in ibrutinib-treated CLL. Across the whole study: Of a cohort that held about a dozen relapsed/refractory and roughly 14 treatment-naive patients, 17 to 18 were IGHV unmutated.

TCRdb's copy holds only in-frame clones and misses some; the assay was immunoSEQ multiplex PCR. Found here are roughly 200,000 clones, around 70% of them singletons; the top ten hold around 15%. Library input was roughly 1.8 micrograms of DNA from cryopreserved PBMCs. Study conclusions and caveats: Baseline levels were approached again at progression, after clonality had risen at ibrutinib response. Treatment left the uncommon public clonotypes either contracted or stable in frequency.

Trimming pared 1 base from V and 4 bases from J, leaving 7 bases between. The germline CDR1 and CDR2 sequences are MGHDK and SYGVNS. The CDR3 contains 14 residues. This clone was seen once. Its antigen remains unknown. This clonotype originated in a human donor with chronic lymphocytic leukemia. The chain recombines TRBV25-1 with TRBJ1-4; TRBD1 is a possible D gene (5 bases). The sample was PBMCs, taken after 24 months of ibrutinib treatment. This chain's CDR3 is CASSESGVNEKLFF. The CDR3 coding sequence is TGTGCCAGCAGTGAATCGGGGGTTAATGAAAAACTGTTTTTT.